One T cell receptor beta chain is described in this entry. The antigen this receptor binds is unknown. The CDR3, from cysteine to phenylalanine, totals 17 residues. No DNA was logged. The germline V gene gives CDR1 as KGHDR and CDR2 as SFDVKD. The sample comes from a study of T cells expressing NK-cell markers (TCRdb year 2020). The study in broad terms: Three sorted T-cell subsets (CD3+CD56+NKG2C+, CD3+CD56+NKG2C- and CD3+CD56-NKG2C+) from under 10 donors had their TCR beta-chain repertoires profiled. Sequencing of the libraries produced 2 x 150 bp reads on Illumina HiSeq 2000/2500, MiSeq or NextSeq. Among the eight sequenced donors, seven were HCMV-seropositive and one was HCMV-seronegative. All eight donors whose samples were sequenced were randomly selected healthy volunteers, three of them men and five women.

The sample was run on an Illumina HiSeq 2000. TCR beta cDNA libraries were made by 5'RACE template switching that added a universal primer site and unique molecular identifiers. Priming for cDNA synthesis came from the TCR beta constant segment, and two successive PCR amplification steps followed. The source study handled its data this way. MIGEC handled demultiplexing of the reads and grouping by UMI, while MiTCR was used to assemble and quantify clonotypes. To exclude erroneous sequences, any TCR cDNA sequence not supported by at least two reads was discarded. The tcR package was used for downstream repertoire analysis, with clonotypes matched between fractions based on CDR3 nucleotide sequence plus V segment. VDJmatch was used to annotate antigen specificity against VDJdb, with one amino acid substitution in CDR3 allowed. TCRdb reprocessed the reads and provides one entry for every CDR3 protein sequence; no DNA is given. V and J calls and clone size were set by TCRdb, not the authors. The sample table includes a few hundred thousand distinct CDR3 sequences. Approximately 3.5% of the sample lies in the top ten.

HCMV-specific IgG was detected in serum with a commercial ELISA kit to determine HCMV serostatus. Peripheral blood mononuclear cells were isolated from blood by Ficoll density gradient centrifugation. Broader findings and caveats from the paper: Those dominant clonotypes were again the most abundant among CD3+CD56-NKG2C+ cells in a handful of donors, at about 25-65%. Whether the expanded NKG2C-expressing T cell clones were specific for HCMV antigens remained unclear. In more than five donors, the dominant CD3+CD56+NKG2C+ clonotypes were found to rank among the top 10 CD8+ clonotypes and to make up about 1.0-7.5% of CD8+ T cells.

The receptor was derived from a man aged 18-30 years in good health. Donor details come from another sample of the same person, matched by shared clones. The V gene is TRBV24-1 and the J gene is TRBJ2-1; TCRdb returns TRBD2, unconfirmable since there is no DNA. The sequenced sample was blood T cells: a sorted CD56 or NKG2C T cell subset, CD4+ or CD8+ T cells, or bulk PBMC T cells (not recorded which). The CDR3 protein: CATSGTSGGLSYNEQFF.